This is a list of T cell receptor beta chains from one sample in a study of blood T cell repertoires in COVID-19. Using immunoSEQ multiplex PCR, the repertoire was profiled, and TCRdb retains in-frame clones only, with some absent. The sample holds 130,000 to 150,000 clones, about nine tenths seen once. The sequencing input was peripheral blood. The receptors originated from a man aged 45 to 65 who had recovered from COVID-19. Both conserved end residues are part of each CDR3. D genes are given only for firm matches. Expanded clones get a size class; other rows say once, few or many, or leave the size out.

CDR3	DNA	D	V	J	size
CASTPRGGVSTGELFF	TGTGCCAGCACCCCGCGGGGGGGCGTATCCACCGGGGAGCTGTTTTTT	TRBD2	TRBV6-4	TRBJ2-2	-
CASSYSWDKGNEQYF	TGTGCCAGCAGTTACTCGTGGGACAAAGGCAACGAGCAGTACTTC	-	TRBV6-5	TRBJ2-7	-
CASSYTENTEAFF	TGTGCCAGCAGTTACACCGAGAACACTGAAGCTTTCTTT	-	TRBV3-1/TRBV3-2	TRBJ1-1	-
CASRSYSNTEAFF	TGCGCCAGCAGATCCTACAGCAACACTGAAGCTTTCTTT	-	TRBV5-1	TRBJ1-1	-
CASSLDLIQGHHEQYF	TGTGCCAGCAGCTTAGACTTAATACAGGGTCACCACGAGCAGTACTTC	-	TRBV13	TRBJ2-7	-
CASSQDIDTQYF	TGTGCCAGCAGCCAAGATATAGATACGCAGTATTTT	-	TRBV3-1/TRBV3-2	TRBJ2-3	-
CASSPLGASSPLHF	TGTGCCAGCAGCCCGCTGGGGGCGAGCTCACCCCTCCACTTT	-	TRBV7-9	TRBJ1-6	-
CASSPWKAGGAYNEQFF	TGTGCCAGCTCACCATGGAAAGCGGGGGGCGCCTACAATGAGCAGTTCTTC	TRBD2	TRBV18	TRBJ2-1	-
CASSLFLTGTGNSPLHF	TGTGCCAGTAGCCTCTTTCTTACCGGGACAGGTAATTCACCCCTCCACTTT	TRBD1	TRBV19	TRBJ1-6	-
CASSPGVGYYEQYF	TGTGCCAGCAGCCCGGGGGTGGGGTACTACGAGCAGTACTTC	-	TRBV5-4	TRBJ2-7	once
CASSRKNTGTVHEQYF	TGTGCCAGCAGCCGTAAGAATACAGGGACCGTCCACGAGCAGTACTTC	-	TRBV7-2	TRBJ2-7	few
CASSYSVQDYEQYF	TGTGCCAGCAGTTACTCCGTACAGGACTACGAGCAGTACTTC	-	TRBV6-5	TRBJ2-7	-
CSVVKTSNYGYTF	TGCAGCGTTGTTAAAACATCTAACTATGGCTACACCTTC	-	TRBV29-1	TRBJ1-2	-
CASSSGGSGNEQFF	TGTGCCAGCAGCTCGGGGGGGTCAGGCAATGAGCAGTTCTTC	TRBD2	TRBV11-1	TRBJ2-1	-
CASSLLRGAYEQYF	TGTGCCAGCAGCTTACTCCGGGGGGCATACGAGCAGTACTTC	-	TRBV7-8	TRBJ2-7	-
CSASSRRANYGYTF	TGCAGTGCTAGTAGCCGGAGAGCTAACTATGGCTACACCTTC	-	TRBV20-1	TRBJ1-2	-
CAWSQGINTEAFF	TGTGCCTGGAGCCAGGGAATTAACACTGAAGCTTTCTTT	-	TRBV30	TRBJ1-1	-
CASSAGQGKSYEQYF	TGTGCCAGCAGTGCCGGACAGGGCAAGTCCTACGAGCAGTACTTC	TRBD1	TRBV2	TRBJ2-7	-
CASSPVLSGGALFEQFF	TGTGCCAGCAGTCCAGTCCTCAGCGGGGGGGCCCTCTTTGAGCAGTTCTTC	TRBD2	TRBV6-6	TRBJ2-1	-
CASSKERNQPQHF	TGTGCCAGCAGCAAAGAGCGGAATCAGCCCCAGCATTTT	-	TRBV21-1	TRBJ1-5	-
CASSLGGTGVHTEAFF	TGTGCCAGCAGTTTAGGTGGGACAGGGGTGCACACTGAAGCTTTCTTT	TRBD1	TRBV11-3	TRBJ1-1	-
CASSLDTATEAFF	TGTGCCAGCAGCTTAGATACAGCTACTGAAGCTTTCTTT	-	TRBV11-3	TRBJ1-1	few
CASSHEWGQGDQPQHF	TGCGCCAGCAGCCACGAGTGGGGACAGGGAGATCAGCCCCAGCATTTT	TRBD1	TRBV4-1	TRBJ1-5	-
CASSRWASGGRTGELFF	TGTGCTAGCAGCCGATGGGCGTCCGGGGGGCGGACCGGGGAGCTGTTTTTT	-	TRBV7-7	TRBJ2-2	-
CASSFVTSGGDSQETQYF	TGTGCCAGCAGCTTCGTGACTAGCGGGGGGGACTCTCAAGAGACCCAGTACTTC	TRBD2	TRBV11-3	TRBJ2-5	-
CASSLGTGGAGGYTF	TGCGCCAGCAGCTTGGGGACAGGGGGCGCTGGGGGCTACACCTTC	TRBD1	TRBV5-1	TRBJ1-2	-
CASSREVDTGELFF	TGTGCCAGCAGCCGAGAGGTAGACACCGGGGAGCTGTTTTTT	-	TRBV11-2	TRBJ2-2	-
CSVAGTGAWEQYF	TGCAGCGTCGCCGGGACAGGGGCGTGGGAGCAGTACTTC	TRBD1	TRBV29-1	TRBJ2-7	-
CASGTGPTYEQYF	TGTGCCAGCGGCACAGGACCTACCTACGAGCAGTACTTC	-	TRBV12-3/TRBV12-4	TRBJ2-7	-
CASSIDRSGPTDTQYF	TGTGCCAGTAGTATAGACCGTAGCGGCCCCACAGATACGCAGTATTTT	-	TRBV19	TRBJ2-3	-
CAIRPGQGSEKLFF	TGTGCCATCAGGCCGGGACAGGGGAGTGAAAAACTGTTTTTT	TRBD1	TRBV10-3	TRBJ1-4	-
CASSQTPSGGYTQYF	TGTGCCAGCAGCCAAACCCCTAGCGGGGGATATACGCAGTATTTT	TRBD2	TRBV7-2	TRBJ2-3	-
CAWSGQRGSGELFF	TGTGCCTGGAGTGGACAAAGGGGGTCCGGGGAGCTGTTTTTT	-	TRBV30	TRBJ2-2	-
CASSLGTTGELFF	TGTGCCAGTAGTCTCGGGACAACCGGGGAGCTGTTTTTT	-	TRBV19	TRBJ2-2	-
CASSPESGGRETQYF	TGTGCCAGCTCACCTGAGTCAGGGGGCAGGGAGACCCAGTACTTC	TRBD1	TRBV18	TRBJ2-5	once
CSVEDLRRYNEQFF	TGCAGCGTTGAAGATCTACGCCGTTACAATGAGCAGTTCTTC	-	TRBV29-1	TRBJ2-1	few